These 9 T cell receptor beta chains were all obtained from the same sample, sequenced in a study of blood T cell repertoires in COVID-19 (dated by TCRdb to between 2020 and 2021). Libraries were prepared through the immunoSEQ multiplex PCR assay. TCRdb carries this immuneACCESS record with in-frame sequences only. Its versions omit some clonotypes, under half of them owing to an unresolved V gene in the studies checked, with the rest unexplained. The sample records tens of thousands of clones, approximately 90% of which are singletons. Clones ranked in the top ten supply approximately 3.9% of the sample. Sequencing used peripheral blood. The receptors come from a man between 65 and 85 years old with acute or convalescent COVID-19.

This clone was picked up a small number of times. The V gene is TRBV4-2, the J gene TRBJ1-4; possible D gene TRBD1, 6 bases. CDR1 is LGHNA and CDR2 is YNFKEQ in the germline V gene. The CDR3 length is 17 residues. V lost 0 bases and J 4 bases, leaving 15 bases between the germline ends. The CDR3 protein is CASSQDRGAGGNEKLFF. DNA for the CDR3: TGTGCCAGCAGCCAAGATCGGGGGGCAGGTGGTAATGAAAAACTGTTTTTT.

CDR3 sequence: CASSLEGLQVEGTYEQYF. The DNA of the CDR3 is TGTGCCAGCAGCTTAGAGGGCCTACAGGTCGAAGGGACCTACGAGCAGTACTTC. The rearrangement joins TRBV7-6 to TRBJ2-7, with a weak D call TRBD1 (5 bases). Per the germline V gene, CDR1 is SGHVS and CDR2 is FNYEAQ. The CDR3 has 18 amino acids. Trimming stripped 1 base from V and 2 bases from J, with 21 bases between.

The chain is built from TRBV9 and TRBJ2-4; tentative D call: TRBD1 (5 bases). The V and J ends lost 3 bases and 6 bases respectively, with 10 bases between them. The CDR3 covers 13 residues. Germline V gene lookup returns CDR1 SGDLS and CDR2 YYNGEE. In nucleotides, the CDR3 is TGTGCCAGCAGCGCGGACACTCTAAACATTCAGTACTTC. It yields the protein CASSADTLNIQYF.

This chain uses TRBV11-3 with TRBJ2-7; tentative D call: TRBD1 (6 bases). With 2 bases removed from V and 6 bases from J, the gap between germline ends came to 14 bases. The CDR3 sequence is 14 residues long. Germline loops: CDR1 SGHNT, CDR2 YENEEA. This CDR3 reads CASSLSRTVGEQYF. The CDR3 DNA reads TGTGCCAGCAGCTTAAGCCGGACAGTCGGCGAGCAGTACTTC.

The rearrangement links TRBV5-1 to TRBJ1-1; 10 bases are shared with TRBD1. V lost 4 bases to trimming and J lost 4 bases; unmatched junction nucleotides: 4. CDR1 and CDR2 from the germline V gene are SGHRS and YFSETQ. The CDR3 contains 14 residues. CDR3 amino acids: CASSLTGGGTEAFF. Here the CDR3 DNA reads TGCGCCAGCAGCCTGACAGGGGGCGGCACTGAAGCTTTCTTT.

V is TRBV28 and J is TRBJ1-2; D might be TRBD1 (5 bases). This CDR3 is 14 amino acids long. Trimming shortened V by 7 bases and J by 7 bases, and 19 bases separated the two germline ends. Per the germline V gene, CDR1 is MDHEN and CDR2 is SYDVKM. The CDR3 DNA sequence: TGTGCCAGCAATACACCGGGACTTAGAGGTGGCTACACCTTC. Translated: CASNTPGLRGGYTF.

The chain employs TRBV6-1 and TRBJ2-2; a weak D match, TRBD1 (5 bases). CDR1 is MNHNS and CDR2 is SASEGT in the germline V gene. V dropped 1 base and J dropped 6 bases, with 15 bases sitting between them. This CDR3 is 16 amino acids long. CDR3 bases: TGTGCCAGCAGTGAAGATGGGGCAGGGATTTCCGGGGAGCTGTTTTTT. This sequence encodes CASSEDGAGISGELFF.

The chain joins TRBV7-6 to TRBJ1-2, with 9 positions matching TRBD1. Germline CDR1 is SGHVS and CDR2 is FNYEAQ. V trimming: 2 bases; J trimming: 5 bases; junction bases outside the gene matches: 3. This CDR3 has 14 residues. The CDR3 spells CASSLSDRGYGYTF. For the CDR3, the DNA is TGTGCCAGCAGCTTATCGGACAGGGGTTATGGCTACACCTTC.

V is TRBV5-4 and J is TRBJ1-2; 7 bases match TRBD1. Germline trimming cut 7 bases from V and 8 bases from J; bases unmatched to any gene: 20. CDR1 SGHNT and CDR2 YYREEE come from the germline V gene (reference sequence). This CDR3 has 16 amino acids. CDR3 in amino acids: CASGTPAGQAEPGYTF. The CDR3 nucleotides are TGTGCCAGCGGAACCCCCGCTGGACAGGCTGAGCCGGGCTACACCTTC. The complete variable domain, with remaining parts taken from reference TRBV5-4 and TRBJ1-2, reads ETGVTQSPTHLIKTRGQQVTLRCSSQSGHNTVSWYQQALGQGPQFIFQYYREEENGRGNFPPRFSGLQFPNYSSELNVNALELDDSALYLCASGTPAGQAEPGYTFGSGTRLTVV.